This T cell receptor (beta chain) was identified during a study of CD8+CD57+ T cells in acquired aplastic anemia. Whole-study context: Sorted CD4+ and CD8+ cells yielded DNA averaging approximately 3.5 ug.

Germline V gene lookup returns CDR1 LNHDA and CDR2 SQIVND (reference sequence). This CDR3 comprises 14 residues. Trimming removed 6 bases at V and 3 bases at J, with 14 bases between. Using genomic DNA as the template, TCR beta VDJ and CDR3 profiling was carried out. In TCRdb, the reads were re-called with MiXCR into one record per CDR3 protein. The sample carries approximately 470,000 distinct CDR3 sequences, around 30% recorded once. The sequenced patients had an expansion of CD8+CD57+ cells seen by flow cytometry. Patients had not yet gotten any therapy when their blood was taken for sampling. Study-wide results and caveats: Patients and controls shared twenty-nine CD8+ CDR3 sequences, which appeared highly expressed in patients and within their immunodominant clones. Significance was not reached for CD8+ Simpson's diversity between patients and controls.

Ten or more counts support this clonotype. No antigen is known for it. Sample: sorted CD4+, CD8+, or CD8+CD57+ T cells (not recorded which) from PBMCs. The receptor was isolated from a human donor with aplastic anemia. The chain joins TRBV19 to TRBJ1-1; perhaps TRBD1 as D (5 bases). The CDR3 protein is CASSKDTVYTEAFF. The CDR3 nucleotides are TGTGCCAGTAGCAAGGACACCGTTTACACTGAAGCTTTCTTT.